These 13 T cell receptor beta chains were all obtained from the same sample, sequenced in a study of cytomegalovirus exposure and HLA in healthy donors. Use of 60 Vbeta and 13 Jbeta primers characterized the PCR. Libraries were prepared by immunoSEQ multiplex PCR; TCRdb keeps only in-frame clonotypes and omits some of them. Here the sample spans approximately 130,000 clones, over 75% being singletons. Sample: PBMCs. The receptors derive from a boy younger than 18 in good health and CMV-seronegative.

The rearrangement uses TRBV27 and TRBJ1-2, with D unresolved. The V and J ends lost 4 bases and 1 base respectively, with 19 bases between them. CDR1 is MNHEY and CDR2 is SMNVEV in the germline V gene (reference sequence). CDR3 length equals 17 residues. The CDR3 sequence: CASSSQAVPQFNYGYTF. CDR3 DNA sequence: TGTGCCAGCAGTTCCCAGGCAGTTCCCCAGTTTAACTATGGCTACACCTTC.

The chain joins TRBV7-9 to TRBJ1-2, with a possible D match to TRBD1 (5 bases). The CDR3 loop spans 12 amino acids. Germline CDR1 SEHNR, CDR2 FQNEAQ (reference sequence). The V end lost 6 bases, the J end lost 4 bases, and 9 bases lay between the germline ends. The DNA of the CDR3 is TGTGCCAGCAGTGGTCAGGGCTATGGCTACACCTTC. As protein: CASSGQGYGYTF.

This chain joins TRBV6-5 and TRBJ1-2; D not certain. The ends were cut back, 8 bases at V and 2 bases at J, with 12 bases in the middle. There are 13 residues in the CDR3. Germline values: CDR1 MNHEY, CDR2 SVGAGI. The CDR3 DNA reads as TGTGCCAGCCACAGAGACCGAAACTATGGCTACACCTTC. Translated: CASHRDRNYGYTF.

This CDR3 reads CASSVGQGGYEQYF. In DNA, the CDR3 is TGTGCCAGCAGCGTAGGGCAGGGTGGCTACGAGCAGTACTTC. The chain couples TRBV9 to TRBJ2-7, with a tentative D call TRBD1 (5 bases). Germline V gene sequence: CDR1 SGDLS, CDR2 YYNGEE. The CDR3 loop spans 14 amino acids. V was pared by 0 bases and J by 3 bases, with 10 bases between.

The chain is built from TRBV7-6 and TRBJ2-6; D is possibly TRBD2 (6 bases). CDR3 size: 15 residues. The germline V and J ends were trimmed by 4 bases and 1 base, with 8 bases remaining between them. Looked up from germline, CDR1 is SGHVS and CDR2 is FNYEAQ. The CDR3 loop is CASSSGVSGANVLTF. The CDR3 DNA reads TGTGCCAGCAGCTCGGGGGTATCTGGGGCCAACGTCCTGACTTTC.

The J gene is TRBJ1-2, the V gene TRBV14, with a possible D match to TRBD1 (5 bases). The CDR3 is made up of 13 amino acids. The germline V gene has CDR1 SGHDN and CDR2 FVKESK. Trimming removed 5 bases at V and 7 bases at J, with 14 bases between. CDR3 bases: TGTGCCAGCAGCTTTTCTGGGGCTTCTGGCTACACCTTC. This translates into CASSFSGASGYTF.

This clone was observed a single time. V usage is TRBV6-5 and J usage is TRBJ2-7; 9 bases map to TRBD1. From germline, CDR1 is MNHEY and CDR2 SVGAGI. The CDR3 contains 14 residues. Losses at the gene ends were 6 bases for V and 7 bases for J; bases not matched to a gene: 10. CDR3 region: CASSSTGQGREQYF. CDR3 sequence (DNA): TGTGCCAGCAGCTCTACCGGACAGGGGAGGGAGCAGTACTTC.

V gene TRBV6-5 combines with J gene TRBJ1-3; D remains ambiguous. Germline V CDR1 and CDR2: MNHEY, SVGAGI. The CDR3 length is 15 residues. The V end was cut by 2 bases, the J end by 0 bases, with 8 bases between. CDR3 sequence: CASSYEGASGNTIYF. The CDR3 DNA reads TGTGCCAGCAGTTACGAGGGAGCCTCTGGAAACACCATATATTTT.

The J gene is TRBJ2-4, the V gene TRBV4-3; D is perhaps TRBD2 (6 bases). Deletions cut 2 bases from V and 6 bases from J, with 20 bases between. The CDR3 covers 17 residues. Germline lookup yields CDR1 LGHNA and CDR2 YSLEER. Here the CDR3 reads CASSQTGPNRGLNIQYF. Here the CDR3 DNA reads TGCGCCAGCAGCCAAACAGGTCCTAATAGGGGACTAAACATTCAGTACTTC.

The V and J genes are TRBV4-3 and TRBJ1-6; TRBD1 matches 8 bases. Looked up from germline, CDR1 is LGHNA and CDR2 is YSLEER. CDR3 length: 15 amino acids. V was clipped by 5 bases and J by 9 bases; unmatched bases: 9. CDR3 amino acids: CASSKDRVGGSPLHF. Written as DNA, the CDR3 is TGCGCCAGCAGCAAGGACAGGGTAGGGGGTTCACCCCTCCACTTT.

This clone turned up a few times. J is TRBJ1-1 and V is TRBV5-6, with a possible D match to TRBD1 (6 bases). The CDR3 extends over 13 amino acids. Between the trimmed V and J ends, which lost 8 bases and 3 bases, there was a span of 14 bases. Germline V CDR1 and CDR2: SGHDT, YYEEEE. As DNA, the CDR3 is TGTGCCAGTTTCAGGGGATATGACACTGAAGCTTTCTTT. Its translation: CASFRGYDTEAFF.

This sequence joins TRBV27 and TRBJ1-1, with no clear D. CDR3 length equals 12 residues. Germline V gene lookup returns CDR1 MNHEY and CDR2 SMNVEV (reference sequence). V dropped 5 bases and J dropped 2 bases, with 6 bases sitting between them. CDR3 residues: CASSSINTEAFF. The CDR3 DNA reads TGTGCCAGCAGTAGCATAAACACTGAAGCTTTCTTT.

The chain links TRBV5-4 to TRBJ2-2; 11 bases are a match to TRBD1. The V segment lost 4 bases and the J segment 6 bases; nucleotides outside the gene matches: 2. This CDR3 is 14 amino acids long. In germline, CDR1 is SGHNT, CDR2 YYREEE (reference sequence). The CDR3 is CASSGGQGAGELFF. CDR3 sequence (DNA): TGTGCCAGCAGCGGGGGACAGGGGGCCGGGGAGCTGTTTTTT. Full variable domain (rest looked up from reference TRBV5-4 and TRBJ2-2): ETGVTQSPTHLIKTRGQQVTLRCSSQSGHNTVSWYQQALGQGPQFIFQYYREEENGRGNFPPRFSGLQFPNYSSELNVNALELDDSALYLCASSGGQGAGELFFGEGSRLTVL.